The following is a T cell receptor (beta chain) sequence with its context. This sample was taken from a study of patients and donors after allogeneic stem cell transplantation. Each CDR3 protein is one row after TCRdb ran MiXCR on the RT-PCR reads. The table has some 880,000 distinct CDR3 sequences, under 20% seen once; the top ten hold approximately 5.9%. Germline CDR1 MNHEY, CDR2 SVGEGT. There are 11 residues in the CDR3. Trimming pared 6 bases from V and 7 bases from J, leaving 10 bases between. The clonotype originates from a human donor who was either an allogeneic HSCT recipient or a stem cell or donor lymphocyte infusion donor (not recorded which). It is not recorded whose cells these are; they may come from a transplant donor. V gene TRBV6-2 or TRBV6-3 combines with J gene TRBJ2-7; tentatively, D is TRBD1 or TRBD2 (5 bases each). The source material was blood, either unsorted or a sorted T cell fraction (not recorded which). The CDR3 region is CASSNWGEQYF. CDR3 DNA: TGTGCCAGCAGCAACTGGGGGGAGCAGTACTTC.